These T cell receptor beta chains were read from a single sample in a study of identical twins. From the 5' RACE reads, TCRdb called clonotypes with MiXCR, one entry per CDR3 protein. The sample holds 450,000 to 500,000 distinct CDR3 sequences, 13% to 15% seen once. The data were also submitted as part of a second study, on yellow fever vaccine responses in identical twins.

Source material: CD4+ T cells sorted from blood. The receptors originated from a woman between 18 and 29 years old in good health. Both conserved end residues are part of each CDR3. The D gene is left open where the match is weak. Size tells how often a clone was seen (once, few, many) or the class of an expanded clone, and some rows leave it out.

j_gene | v_gene | abundance | d_gene | CDR3nt | CDR3aa
TRBJ2-2 | TRBV2 | - | - | TGTGCCAGCAGAGATTCAGGACTCACCGGGGAGCTGTTTTTT | CASRDSGLTGELFF
TRBJ2-4 | TRBV6-1 | few | TRBD1 | TGTGCCAGCAGTGCCACAGGGGGAGGCATTCAGTACTTC | CASSATGGGIQYF
TRBJ1-2 | TRBV6-4 | few | - | TGTGCCAGCAGTGACTCCCCTGGTAGGTCATCCGGCTACACCTTC | CASSDSPGRSSGYTF
TRBJ2-3 | TRBV24-1 | few | - | TGTGCCACCAGTGATCCTGGACGCCAGGGCGCAGATACGCAGTATTTT | CATSDPGRQGADTQYF
TRBJ2-5 | TRBV7-2 | - | TRBD1 | TGTGCCAGCAGCTTAGCACAGGGGATAAAGACCCAGTACTTC | CASSLAQGIKTQYF
TRBJ2-1 | TRBV5-4 | - | - | TGTGCCAGCAGCTTGGTTAGGACTCACAATGAGCAGTTCTTC | CASSLVRTHNEQFF
TRBJ2-5 | TRBV28 | - | TRBD2 | TGTGCCAGCAGTTTATGGCAGCGGGAGGGCCGAGAGACCCAGTACTTC | CASSLWQREGRETQYF
TRBJ2-7 | TRBV28 | few | TRBD1 | TGTGCCAGCACCCGGGACAGGTCCCCTCGGGAGCAGTACTTC | CASTRDRSPREQYF
TRBJ2-1 | TRBV11-2 | - | - | TGTGCCAGCAGCTTAAGAGACTACGTTTACAATGAGCAGTTCTTC | CASSLRDYVYNEQFF
TRBJ2-5 | TRBV29-1 | few | - | TGCAGCGTGGGGTTATCAGAGACCCAGTACTTC | CSVGLSETQYF
TRBJ1-6 | TRBV20-1 | - | TRBD1 | TGCAGTGCTAGGGTGGGACAGGGTAATTCACCCCTCCACTTT | CSARVGQGNSPLHF
TRBJ2-7 | TRBV7-2 | - | - | TGTGCCAGCAGCCTGGGGGAGCCGAGGTCCTCCTACGAGCAGTACTTC | CASSLGEPRSSYEQYF
TRBJ2-4 | TRBV6-5 | few | TRBD2 | TGTGCCAGCAGTTCCTTGACTAGCGGGAGAGTCATTCAGTACTTC | CASSSLTSGRVIQYF
TRBJ1-6 | TRBV20-1 | few | TRBD1 | TGCAGTGCCTCGTATGGGACAGGGACCAATTCACCCCTCCACTTT | CSASYGTGTNSPLHF
TRBJ1-6 | TRBV30 | - | TRBD1 | TGTGCCTGGAGGGGACAGGGAGAAGGGTCACCCCTCCACTTT | CAWRGQGEGSPLHF
TRBJ2-1 | TRBV10-2 | few | - | TGCGCCAGCAGTGGGGGCCTCGGCGGTGAGCAGTTCTTC | CASSGGLGGEQFF
TRBJ2-1 | TRBV29-1 | many | TRBD1 | TGCAGCGTCGACCAGGACAGGGCAGTTAACAATGAGCAGTTCTTC | CSVDQDRAVNNEQFF
TRBJ2-7 | TRBV4-1 | - | - | TGCGCCAGCGCTGTCCAGGACTTTTCCTACGAGCAGTACTTC | CASAVQDFSYEQYF
TRBJ2-1 | TRBV7-2 | few | TRBD1 | TGTGCCAGCAGCTCCAGAGGACAGGTTGAGCAGTTCTTC | CASSSRGQVEQFF
TRBJ2-7 | TRBV27 | many | - | TGTGCCAGCAGTTCCACGGAATATTCCTACGAGCAGTACTTC | CASSSTEYSYEQYF
TRBJ2-5 | TRBV11-2 | few | - | TGTGCCAGCAGCTACGGAAGCCCCGGGGAGACCCAGTACTTC | CASSYGSPGETQYF
TRBJ2-1 | TRBV5-1 | few | - | TGCGCCAGCAGCTTGGTAGCGGAAGGTAACAATGAGCAGTTCTTC | CASSLVAEGNNEQFF
TRBJ1-2 | TRBV5-1 | few | - | TGCGCCAGCAGCCCTGCGGGCAGACCTAACTATGGCTACACCTTC | CASSPAGRPNYGYTF
TRBJ2-2 | TRBV7-3 | - | - | TGTGCCAGCAGCGTCTACAGGGAATCAAGGGCCGGGGAGCTGTTTTTT | CASSVYRESRAGELFF
TRBJ1-2 | TRBV3-1 | once | TRBD1 | TGTGCCTCCTGCCGAAAGGTACAGGGGAACTATGGCTACACCTTC | CASCRKVQGNYGYTF
TRBJ2-7 | TRBV12-3/TRBV12-4 | - | TRBD1 | TGTGCCAGCAGTCTAAAGACAGGGGAGTCCTACGAGCAGTACTTC | CASSLKTGESYEQYF
TRBJ1-5 | TRBV7-2 | many | TRBD1 | TGTGCCAGCAGCACCCAGGGGGTGGGGCAGCCCCAGCATTTT | CASSTQGVGQPQHF
TRBJ1-4 | TRBV25-1 | few | - | TGTGCCAGCAGTGAGTTGGCGGAGAAGAATGAAAAACTGTTTTTT | CASSELAEKNEKLFF
TRBJ2-1 | TRBV4-2 | - | - | TGTGCCAGCAGCTACTCTATACTCGCCTACAATGAGCAGTTCTTC | CASSYSILAYNEQFF
TRBJ2-5 | TRBV6-1 | few | - | TGTGCCAGCAGTGGAAGTCAGTTTAAGCAAGAGACCCAGTACTTC | CASSGSQFKQETQYF
TRBJ2-7 | TRBV14 | - | - | TGTGCCAGCAGCTCAGACAGGAACATGCGATACTTC | CASSSDRNMRYF
TRBJ2-2 | TRBV12-3/TRBV12-4 | - | TRBD2 | TGTGCCAGCAGTCAGAGCGGGGGTAGCACCGGGGAGCTGTTTTTT | CASSQSGGSTGELFF
TRBJ2-7 | TRBV3-1 | - | - | TGTGCCAGCACCCAGGGGGGGGGCGGCTACGAGCAGTACTTC | CASTQGGGGYEQYF
TRBJ1-1 | TRBV4-1 | - | - | TGCGCCAGCAGCCAAGACCGGGTAAGGAGCACTGAAGCTTTCTTT | CASSQDRVRSTEAFF
TRBJ2-1 | TRBV20-1 | few | - | TGCAGTGCTTCCAACCCGGCTAGAGGAGGAGATGAGCAGTTCTTC | CSASNPARGGDEQFF
TRBJ2-1 | TRBV15 | - | TRBD2 | TGTGCCACCGAAATAGCGGGAGGCAATGAGCAGTTCTTC | CATEIAGGNEQFF
TRBJ2-5 | TRBV7-8 | many | - | TGTGCCAGCAGCTTAGTAGTCAGGGCGGAGACCCAGTACTTC | CASSLVVRAETQYF
TRBJ2-1 | TRBV20-1 | few | - | TGCAGTGGGAGTAGGGGGGATGAGCAGTTCTTC | CSGSRGDEQFF
TRBJ2-3 | TRBV24-1 | few | - | TGTGCCACCAGCGAAGCCCTAGATACGCAGTATTTT | CATSEALDTQYF
TRBJ2-1 | TRBV7-2 | many | TRBD1 | TGTGCCAGCAGCCTTCACCTGACAGGGAAGATCGAGCAGTTCTTC | CASSLHLTGKIEQFF
TRBJ1-6 | TRBV12-3/TRBV12-4 | few | TRBD1 | TGTGCCAGCAGCTCGACAGGGGGACATTCACCCCTCCACTTT | CASSSTGGHSPLHF
TRBJ2-1 | TRBV20-1 | many | TRBD1 | TGCAGTGCTCCCCAACGGGACAGGGGGGATTGGAATGAGCAGTTCTTC | CSAPQRDRGDWNEQFF